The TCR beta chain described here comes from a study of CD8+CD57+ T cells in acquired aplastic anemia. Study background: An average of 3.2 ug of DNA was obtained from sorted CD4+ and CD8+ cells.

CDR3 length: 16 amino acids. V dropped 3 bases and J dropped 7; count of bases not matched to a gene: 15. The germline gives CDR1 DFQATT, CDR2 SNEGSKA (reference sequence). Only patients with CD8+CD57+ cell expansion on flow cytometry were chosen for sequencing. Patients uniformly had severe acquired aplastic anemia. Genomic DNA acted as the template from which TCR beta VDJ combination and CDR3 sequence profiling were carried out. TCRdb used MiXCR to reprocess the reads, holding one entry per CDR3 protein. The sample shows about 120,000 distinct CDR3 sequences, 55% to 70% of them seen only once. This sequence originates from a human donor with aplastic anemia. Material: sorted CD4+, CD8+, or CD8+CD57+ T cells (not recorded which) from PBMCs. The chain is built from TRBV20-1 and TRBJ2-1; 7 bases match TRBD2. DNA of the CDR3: TGCAGTGCTAGCATAGAACTTTGGGAGGGATATAATGAGCAGTTCTTC. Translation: CSASIELWEGYNEQFF.